This is a list of T cell receptor beta chains from one sample in a study of blood T cell repertoires in COVID-19. TCRdb keeps only in-frame clones here, not all; method: immunoSEQ multiplex PCR. The repertoire holds 200,000 to 250,000 clones, with roughly 80% as singletons. Sequenced: peripheral blood. The origin of the receptors is a woman in her 70s with acute or convalescent COVID-19. CDR3s include the opening cysteine and the closing phenylalanine or tryptophan. Each record gives: D gene, V gene, J gene, clone size, CDR3 DNA, CDR3 protein. A D gene is named only where the DNA matches it firmly. Expanded clones are given a class, and other clones once, few, many or no size at all.

NA	TRBV12-3/TRBV12-4	TRBJ1-5	NA	TGTGCCAGCAGTTCCGGGAACAATCAGCCCCAGCATTTT	CASSSGNNQPQHF
NA	TRBV6-6	TRBJ1-5	NA	TGTGCCAGCAACCTTGAGGCGCAGCCCCAGCATTTT	CASNLEAQPQHF
TRBD1	TRBV24-1	TRBJ2-3	few	TGTGCCACGCAACAGGGGAGCAGTTTCGCAGATACGCAGTATTTT	CATQQGSSFADTQYF
TRBD2	TRBV7-3	TRBJ2-3	NA	TGTGCCAGCAGCTTAGGGCGAGAAGGACTAGGGTTGGATACGCAGTATTTT	CASSLGREGLGLDTQYF
NA	TRBV5-1	TRBJ2-2	NA	TGCGCCAGCAGCTCCACGGGGAACACCGGGGAGCTGTTTTTT	CASSSTGNTGELFF
NA	TRBV19	TRBJ2-1	NA	TGTGCCAGTAGTTTCGGAGGGCTAGACAATGAGCAGTTCTTC	CASSFGGLDNEQFF
NA	TRBV12-3/TRBV12-4	TRBJ1-1	few	TGTGCCAGCAGTTTCTGGAGGGCTGAAGCTTTCTTT	CASSFWRAEAFF
NA	TRBV3-1/TRBV3-2	TRBJ1-2	few	TGTGCCAGCAGCCATACAGGGAATGGCTACACCTTC	CASSHTGNGYTF
TRBD1	TRBV5-1	TRBJ1-2	NA	TGCGCCAGCAGCTTATTACAGGGGGCGGGCTATGGCTACACCTTC	CASSLLQGAGYGYTF
TRBD1	TRBV6-6	TRBJ1-2	NA	TGTGCCAGCAGTTACTCGATCAGGGGGCGTAGTTATGGCTACACCTTC	CASSYSIRGRSYGYTF
TRBD1	TRBV15	TRBJ2-3	NA	TGTGCCACCAGCAGAGTTCAGCGGACAGGGGTAACAGATACGCAGTATTTT	CATSRVQRTGVTDTQYF
NA	TRBV15	TRBJ2-7	NA	TGTGCCACCAGCAGAGAGGGTCCAGCGATCAGATTTAAAGAGCAGTACTTC	CATSREGPAIRFKEQYF
TRBD1	TRBV4-1	TRBJ1-1	NA	TGCGCCAGCAGCGACAGGGGGGGGGTAGGGACTGAAGCTTTCTTT	CASSDRGGVGTEAFF
NA	TRBV6-5	TRBJ2-1	NA	TGTGCCAGCAGTCTATCCGAAAGATCCTACAATGAGCAGTTCTTC	CASSLSERSYNEQFF
NA	TRBV2	TRBJ2-3	NA	TGTGCCAGCAGTGAGGCCGGGATCCTCTCCGATACGCAGTATTTT	CASSEAGILSDTQYF
NA	TRBV5-8	TRBJ2-2	many	TGTGCCAGCAGCTTGGAGCACAGACACACCGGGGAGCTGTTTTTT	CASSLEHRHTGELFF
NA	TRBV6-1	TRBJ1-5	once	TGTGCCAGCAGTGAACCTCAGGGGATCGAGGCCCTCAGCAATCAGCCCCAGCATTTT	CASSEPQGIEALSNQPQHF
NA	TRBV6-2/TRBV6-3	TRBJ2-7	once	TGTGCCAGCAGCGCCATCCCCGACACTCTCTACGAGCAGTACTTC	CASSAIPDTLYEQYF
NA	TRBV27	TRBJ1-4	NA	TGTGCCAGCAGTTTAGCAGGGAACGAAAAACTGTTTTTT	CASSLAGNEKLFF
NA	TRBV7-8	TRBJ1-2	NA	TGTGCCAGCAGCTTAGAGCCAGGGTGGGACTATGGCTACACCTTC	CASSLEPGWDYGYTF
TRBD1	TRBV27	TRBJ2-3	NA	TGTGCCAGCAGTTTAAAGATACAGGGGGTAAGCACAGATACGCAGTATTTT	CASSLKIQGVSTDTQYF